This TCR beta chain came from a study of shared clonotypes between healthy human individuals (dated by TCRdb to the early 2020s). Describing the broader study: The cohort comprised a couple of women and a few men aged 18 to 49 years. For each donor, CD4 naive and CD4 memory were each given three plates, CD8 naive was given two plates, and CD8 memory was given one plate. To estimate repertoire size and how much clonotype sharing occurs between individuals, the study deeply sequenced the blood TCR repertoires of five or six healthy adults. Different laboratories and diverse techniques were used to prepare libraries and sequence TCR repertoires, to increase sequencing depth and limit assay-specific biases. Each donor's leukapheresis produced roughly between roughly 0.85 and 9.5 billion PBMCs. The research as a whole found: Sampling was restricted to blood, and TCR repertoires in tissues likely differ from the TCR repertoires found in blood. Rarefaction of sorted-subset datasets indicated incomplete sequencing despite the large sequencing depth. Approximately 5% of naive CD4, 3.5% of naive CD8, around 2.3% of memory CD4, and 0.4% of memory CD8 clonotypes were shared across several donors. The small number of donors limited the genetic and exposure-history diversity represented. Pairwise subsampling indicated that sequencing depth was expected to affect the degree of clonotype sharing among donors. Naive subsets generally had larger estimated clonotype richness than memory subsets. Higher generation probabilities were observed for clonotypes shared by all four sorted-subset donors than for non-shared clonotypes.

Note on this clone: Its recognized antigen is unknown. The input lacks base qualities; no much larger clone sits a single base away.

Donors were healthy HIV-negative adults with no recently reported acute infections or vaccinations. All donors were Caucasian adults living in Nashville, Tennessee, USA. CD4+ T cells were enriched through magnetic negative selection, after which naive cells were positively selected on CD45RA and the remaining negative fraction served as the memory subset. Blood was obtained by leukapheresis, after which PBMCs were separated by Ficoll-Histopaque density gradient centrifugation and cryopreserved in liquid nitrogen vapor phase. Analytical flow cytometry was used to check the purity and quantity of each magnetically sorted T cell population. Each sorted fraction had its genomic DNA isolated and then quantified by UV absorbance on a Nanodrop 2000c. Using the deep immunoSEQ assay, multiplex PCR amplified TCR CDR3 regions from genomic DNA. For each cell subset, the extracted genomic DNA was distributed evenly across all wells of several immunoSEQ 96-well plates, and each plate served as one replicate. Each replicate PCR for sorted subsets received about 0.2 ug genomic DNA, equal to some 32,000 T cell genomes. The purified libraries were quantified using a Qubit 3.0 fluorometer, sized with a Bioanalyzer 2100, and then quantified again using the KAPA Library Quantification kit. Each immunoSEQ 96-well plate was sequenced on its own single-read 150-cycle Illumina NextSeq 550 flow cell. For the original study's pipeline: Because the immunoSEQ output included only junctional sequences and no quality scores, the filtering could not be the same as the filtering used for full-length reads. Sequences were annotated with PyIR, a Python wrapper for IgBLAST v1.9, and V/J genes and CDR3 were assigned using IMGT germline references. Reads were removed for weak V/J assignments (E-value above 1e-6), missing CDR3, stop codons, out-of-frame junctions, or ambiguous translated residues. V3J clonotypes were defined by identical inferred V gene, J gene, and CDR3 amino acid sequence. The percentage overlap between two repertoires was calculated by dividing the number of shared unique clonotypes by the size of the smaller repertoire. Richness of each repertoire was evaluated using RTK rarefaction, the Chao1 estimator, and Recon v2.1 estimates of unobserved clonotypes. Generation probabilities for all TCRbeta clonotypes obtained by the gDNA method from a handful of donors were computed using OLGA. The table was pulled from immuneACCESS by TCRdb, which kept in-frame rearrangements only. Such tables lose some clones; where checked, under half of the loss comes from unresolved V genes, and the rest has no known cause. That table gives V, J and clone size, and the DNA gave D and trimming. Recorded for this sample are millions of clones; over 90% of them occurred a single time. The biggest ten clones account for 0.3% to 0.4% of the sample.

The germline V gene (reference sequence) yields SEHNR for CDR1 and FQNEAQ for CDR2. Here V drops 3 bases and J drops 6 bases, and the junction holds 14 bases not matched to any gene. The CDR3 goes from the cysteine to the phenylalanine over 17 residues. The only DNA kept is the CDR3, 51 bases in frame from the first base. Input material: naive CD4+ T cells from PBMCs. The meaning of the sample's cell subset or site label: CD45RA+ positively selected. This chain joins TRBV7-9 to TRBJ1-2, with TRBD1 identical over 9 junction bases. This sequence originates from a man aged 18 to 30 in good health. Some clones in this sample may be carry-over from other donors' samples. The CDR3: CASSLGTFGQGFDGYTF. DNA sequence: TGTGCCAGCAGCTTGGGTACGTTCGGACAGGGGTTCGATGGCTACACCTTC. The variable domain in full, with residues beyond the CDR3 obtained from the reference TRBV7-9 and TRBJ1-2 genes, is DTGVSQNPRHKITKRGQNVTFRCDPISEHNRLYWYRQTLGQGPEFLTYFQNEAQLEKSRLLSDRFSAERPKGSFSTLEIQRTEQGDSAMYLCASSLGTFGQGFDGYTFGSGTRLTVV.